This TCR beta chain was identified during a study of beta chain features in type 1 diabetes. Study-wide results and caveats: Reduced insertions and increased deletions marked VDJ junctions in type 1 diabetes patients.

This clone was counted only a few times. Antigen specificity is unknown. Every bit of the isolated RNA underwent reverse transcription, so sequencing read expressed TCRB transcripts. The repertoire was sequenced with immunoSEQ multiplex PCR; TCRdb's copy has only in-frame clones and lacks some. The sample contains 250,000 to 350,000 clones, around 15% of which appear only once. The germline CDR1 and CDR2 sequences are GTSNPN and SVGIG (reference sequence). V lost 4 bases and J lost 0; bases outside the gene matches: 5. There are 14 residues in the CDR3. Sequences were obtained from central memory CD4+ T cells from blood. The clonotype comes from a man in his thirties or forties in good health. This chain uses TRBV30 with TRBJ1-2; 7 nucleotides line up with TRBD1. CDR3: CAWNRQGSNYGYTF. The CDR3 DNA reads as TGTGCCTGGAACAGACAGGGCTCTAACTATGGCTACACCTTC.